The rows below give T cell receptor beta chains drawn from one sample of a study of cytomegalovirus exposure and HLA in healthy donors. Repertoires were generated with immunoSEQ multiplex PCR, while TCRdb's copy carries only in-frame clones and drops some. Among 85,000 to 95,000 clones listed, roughly 97% were seen once. The sequencing sample was made of PBMCs. The receptors derive from a man younger than 35 in good health and CMV-seronegative. The CDR3 runs from the conserved cysteine through the conserved F or W. A D gene is named only where the DNA matches it firmly. Clone size, where shown, is once, few, many, or a class for clones that have expanded.

v_gene	abundance	d_gene	j_gene	CDR3nt	CDR3aa
TRBV25-1	once	.	TRBJ1-1	TGTGCCAGCAGTGAATGGGCCGGGAACACTGAAGCTTTCTTT	CASSEWAGNTEAFF
TRBV5-1	once	TRBD2	TRBJ2-1	TGCGCCAGCACCGGACTAGCGGAGGACAATGAGCAGTTCTTC	CASTGLAEDNEQFF
TRBV5-1	.	.	TRBJ1-1	TGCGCCAGCAGCTTGGCGGGGAAAGCTTTCTTT	CASSLAGKAFF
TRBV4-1	.	.	TRBJ2-3	TGCGCCAGCAGCCAAGGGTTGGGAGGAGATACGCAGTATTTT	CASSQGLGGDTQYF
TRBV11-3	.	TRBD2	TRBJ2-1	TGTGCCAGCGGAGGGCCTAGCGGGAGAAGGTTCCACAATGAGCAGTTCTTC	CASGGPSGRRFHNEQFF
TRBV10-2	.	.	TRBJ1-1	TGCGCCAGCAGAGGACAGAACACTGAAGCTTTCTTT	CASRGQNTEAFF
TRBV29-1	once	TRBD1	TRBJ2-1	TGCAGCGTTGAAGATCCAGGGGGTTCTACCTACAATGAGCAGTTCTTC	CSVEDPGGSTYNEQFF
TRBV7-2	.	.	TRBJ1-2	TGTGCCAGCAGCTTAGTTGGCAGGGGAGGGCTTAACTATGGCTACACCTTC	CASSLVGRGGLNYGYTF
TRBV11-3	.	TRBD1	TRBJ2-5	TGTGCCAGCAGCTCCCGACAGGGGATAGAGACCCAGTACTTC	CASSSRQGIETQYF
TRBV19	.	.	TRBJ1-4	TGTGCCAGTAGTCCCCAGGGGATGGATGAAAAACTGTTTTTT	CASSPQGMDEKLFF
TRBV5-4	.	.	TRBJ2-5	TGTGCCAGCAGCTCTAGTCTTTTCGGAGTACGGGGAGAGACCCAGTACTTC	CASSSSLFGVRGETQYF
TRBV6-5	.	.	TRBJ2-2	TGTGCCAGCAGGAGCGGAGCCACCGGGGAGCTGTTTTTT	CASRSGATGELFF
TRBV6-6	.	.	TRBJ2-2	TGTGCCAGCAGTCCTGGGCTAGCAAGGGAGCTGTTTTTT	CASSPGLARELFF
TRBV5-1	.	.	TRBJ2-1	TGCGCCAGCAGCTTGGCACAGTCACCTTACAATGAGCAGTTCTTC	CASSLAQSPYNEQFF
TRBV7-9	.	.	TRBJ2-5	TGTGCCAGCAGCTCACCAACGGGAGTCCAAGAGACCCAGTACTTC	CASSSPTGVQETQYF
TRBV27	once	.	TRBJ2-5	TGTGCCAGCAGTTTTTACCTACCCGCCGGCGAACCGGGAGAGACCCAGTACTTC	CASSFYLPAGEPGETQYF
TRBV5-6	once	TRBD1	TRBJ1-2	TGTGCCAGCAGCTGGCGGACAGGCGAAACCTATGGCTACACCTTC	CASSWRTGETYGYTF
TRBV28	.	.	TRBJ1-1	TGTGCCAGCAGTCCCCCCCCAATGAACACTGAAGCTTTCTTT	CASSPPPMNTEAFF
TRBV4-1	once	TRBD1	TRBJ2-2	TGCGCCAGCAGCCGGGGACAGGGGACGGGGACCGGGGAGCTGTTTTTT	CASSRGQGTGTGELFF
TRBV2	.	.	TRBJ1-2	TGTGCCAGCATTCCGCAGGGGCCATATGGCTACACCTTC	CASIPQGPYGYTF
TRBV19	.	.	TRBJ1-5	TGTGCCAGTAATCGGGGAGCAGGAAACAATCAGCCCCAGCATTTT	CASNRGAGNNQPQHF
TRBV7-3	.	.	TRBJ2-3	TGTGCCAGCAGCTTCTTCACAGGTGCTAGCACAGATACGCAGTATTTT	CASSFFTGASTDTQYF
TRBV28	.	.	TRBJ1-5	TGTGCCAGCGGAAACAGGGCGAAGGGTCAGCCCCAGCATTTT	CASGNRAKGQPQHF
TRBV27	.	.	TRBJ2-7	TGTGCCAGCAGTTTCAAGGGGCCACCCCTCTACGAGCAGTACTTC	CASSFKGPPLYEQYF
TRBV19	.	TRBD1	TRBJ1-5	TGTGCCAGTACCCCAACAGGGGGCGATGGTCATCAGCCCCAGCATTTT	CASTPTGGDGHQPQHF
TRBV27	.	TRBD1	TRBJ2-7	TGTGCCAGCAGTTTCTCACAGGGGGCCTACGAGCAGTACTTC	CASSFSQGAYEQYF
TRBV6-5	.	TRBD1	TRBJ2-5	TGTGCCAGCAGTCCAAGACAGGGTGTTGAGACCCAGTACTTC	CASSPRQGVETQYF
TRBV9	.	.	TRBJ1-2	TGTGCCAGCAGCGTAGCCCGGACAGCCAACTATGGCTACACCTTC	CASSVARTANYGYTF
TRBV30	.	TRBD2	TRBJ2-2	TGTGCCTGGCGGGGGACTAGCGGGACCGCGGGGACCGGGGAGCTGTTTTTT	CAWRGTSGTAGTGELFF
TRBV5-1	.	TRBD2	TRBJ2-7	TGCGCCAGCAGCTCCGCCGGCGGCGTGCTAGCGGGAGGAAACGAGCAGTACTTC	CASSSAGGVLAGGNEQYF
TRBV5-1	.	TRBD2	TRBJ2-1	TGCGCCAGCAGCTTGTCGAAGACTAGCGGGTACAATGAGCAGTTCTTC	CASSLSKTSGYNEQFF
TRBV6-1	.	.	TRBJ2-7	TGTGCCAGCAGTGACGGGGGACTTAGCTCCTACGAGCAGTACTTC	CASSDGGLSSYEQYF